Each of the 13 T cell receptor beta chains below was sequenced from the same sample in a study of CD8 T cells in ankylosing spondylitis. Findings and limits, study-wide: Blood from ankylosing spondylitis patients appeared to carry a characteristic roughly 8-variant TCR beta motif.

TCRdb re-called the 5' RACE reads with MiXCR, one entry per CDR3 protein. The data show 800,000 to 900,000 distinct CDR3 sequences, with around 11% seen just once and 0.45% to 0.6% held by the top ten. These TCRs are of unknown antigen specificity. Source material: blood, either unsorted or a sorted T cell fraction (not recorded which). Receptors originate from a male donor with ankylosing spondylitis.

This clonotype was seen a handful of times. This sequence joins TRBV28 and TRBJ1-5; 7 bases line up with TRBD1. The CDR3 is 12 amino acids. Germline values: CDR1 MDHEN, CDR2 SYDVKM. The V gene end was trimmed by 6 bases and the J gene end by 7 bases; junction bases not matched to a gene: 3. CDR3 nucleotides: TGTGCCAGCAGGACAGGGAGCCAGCCCCAGCATTTT. Residues: CASRTGSQPQHF.

The rearrangement links TRBV7-9 to TRBJ1-1, with D perhaps matching TRBD1 (6 bases). The germline CDR1 and CDR2 sequences are SEHNR and FQNEAQ (reference sequence). V lost 1 base, J lost 1 base, and 13 bases lay in between. The CDR3 is 16 residues long. The chain's CDR3 is CASSLVVPGANTEAFF. The CDR3 DNA reads TGTGCCAGCAGCTTAGTGGTCCCAGGGGCGAACACTGAAGCTTTCTTT. The full variable domain, in which reference TRBV7-9 and TRBJ1-1 provide the parts outside the CDR3, is DTGVSQNPRHKITKRGQNVTFRCDPISEHNRLYWYRQTLGQGPEFLTYFQNEAQLEKSRLLSDRFSAERPKGSFSTLEIQRTEQGDSAMYLCASSLVVPGANTEAFFGQGTRLTVV.

This clonotype was detected many times. The gene calls are TRBV7-9 and TRBJ2-3, with 8 bases aligning to TRBD2. Germline lookup yields CDR1 SEHNR and CDR2 FQNEAQ (reference sequence). The CDR3 is made up of 13 amino acids. The trim removed 5 bases at V and 6 bases at J, leaving 4 bases unmatched. CDR3 sequence: CASSPRGGDTQYF. As DNA, the CDR3 is TGTGCCAGCAGCCCCCGCGGGGGGGATACGCAGTATTTT.

V gene TRBV7-8 combines with J gene TRBJ2-7; 14 positions match TRBD2. Germline V gives CDR1 SGHVS, CDR2 FQNEAQ. The CDR3 consists of 14 residues. Trimming removed 5 bases from V and 6 bases from J; junction bases left unmatched: 3. In nucleotides, the CDR3 is TGTGCCAGCAGCCGTGGACTAGCGGGAGGCGAGCAGTACTTC. This codes for CASSRGLAGGEQYF.

A few counts support this clonotype. The V and J genes are TRBV5-1 and TRBJ2-7, with D hard to call. The length of the CDR3 is 13 residues. Looked up from germline, CDR1 is SGHRS and CDR2 is YFSETQ. The V gene lost 0 bases and the J gene lost 2 bases, with 6 bases spanning the gap. The CDR3: CASSLDPAYEQYF. The CDR3 DNA reads TGCGCCAGCAGCTTGGATCCGGCCTACGAGCAGTACTTC.

This clonotype was picked up a small number of times. The chain carries TRBV21-1 and TRBJ2-4; the D call TRBD1 from the table was never checked on the DNA. TRBV21-1 is given as a pseudogene. The length of the CDR3 is 20 residues. The CDR3 loop reads CASSKVKGEVGESAKNIQYF. CDR3 bases: TGTGCCAGCAGCAAAGTTAAGGGGGAAGTCGGTGAGAGCGCCAAAAACATTCAGTACTTC.

Only a few counts were recorded for this clonotype. The DNA for the CDR3 is TGCAGTGCTGTTGGACTAGCGGGGGCGAACGAGCAGTACTTC. Translated: CSAVGLAGANEQYF. The V call is TRBV20-1, the J call TRBJ2-7; TRBD2 agrees at 13 bases. The germline gives CDR1 DFQATT, CDR2 SNEGSKA (reference sequence). The CDR3 loop spans 14 amino acids. V shed 5 bases, J shed 5 bases, and the junction held 6 bases outside the gene matches.

V and J are TRBV4-3 and TRBJ1-5; no firm D call. The V end lost 0 bases, the J end lost 8 bases, and 11 bases lay between the germline ends. Germline assignment: CDR1 LGHNA and CDR2 YSLEER. This CDR3 has 14 amino acids. For the CDR3, the DNA is TGCGCCAGCAGCCAAGAGAGTAATCACAAGCCCCAGCATTTT. This gives the protein CASSQESNHKPQHF.

This clonotype turned up a few times. This rearrangement joins TRBV11-2 to TRBJ1-5; D not resolved. CDR3 size: 17 residues. The ends were cut back, 0 bases at V and 0 bases at J, with 12 bases in the middle. Germline V gene lookup returns CDR1 SGHAT and CDR2 FQNNGV. CDR3 coding DNA: TGTGCCAGCAGCTTAGACGGGCAGTCTTATAGCAATCAGCCCCAGCATTTT. Protein product: CASSLDGQSYSNQPQHF.

The chain combines TRBV11-2 with TRBJ2-2; 9 nucleotides align to TRBD2. V dropped 3 bases and J dropped 4; count of bases not matched to a gene: 3. CDR1 is SGHAT and CDR2 is FQNNGV in the germline V gene. The CDR3 is 15 residues long. The CDR3 coding sequence is TGTGCCAGCAGCTTGGGACTAGCCTCCACCGGGGAGCTGTTTTTT. The encoded protein is CASSLGLASTGELFF.

V usage is TRBV20-1 and J usage is TRBJ2-7; D is possibly TRBD1 (5 bases). Germline CDR1 DFQATT, CDR2 SNEGSKA (reference sequence). V was cut by 1 base and J by 2 bases, with 9 bases left in between. The CDR3 consists of 13 residues. The CDR3 DNA follows: TGCAGTGCTAGAGGGACACGAACCTACGAGCAGTACTTC. It yields the protein CSARGTRTYEQYF.

This clonotype has a handful of counts. This chain uses TRBV4-3 with TRBJ1-4, with D hard to call. This CDR3 has 15 residues. Trimming took off 1 base at V and 0 bases at J, with 6 bases between the two ends. From germline, CDR1 is LGHNA and CDR2 YSLEER. The DNA of the CDR3 is TGCGCCAGCAGCCAAGCAGGAGCAACTAATGAAAAACTGTTTTTT. Residues: CASSQAGATNEKLFF.

The chain recombines TRBV27 with TRBJ1-1, with 7 bases matching TRBD1. CDR1 is MNHEY and CDR2 is SMNVEV in the germline V gene (reference sequence). The CDR3 runs to 12 residues. V lost 6 bases and J lost 7; bases outside the gene matches: 5. CDR3 region: CASSLRTGEAFF. The CDR3 DNA is TGTGCCAGCAGCCTTAGGACAGGTGAAGCTTTCTTT.